The source of this TCR beta chain is a study of blood T cell repertoires in COVID-19. Germline V gene lookup returns CDR1 MDHEN and CDR2 SYDVKM. V was clipped by 6 bases and J by 7 bases; unmatched bases: 8. The CDR3 has 15 residues. The protocol was immunoSEQ multiplex PCR, while the TCRdb copy is restricted to in-frame clones and leaves out a portion. The data show approximately 190,000 clones, with roughly 82% seen just once and approximately 4.7% held by the top ten. Allocation to cohorts depended on clinical history reported by the participants. The clonotype was recovered from a woman between 55 and 75 years old with acute COVID-19. The sequencing sample was made of PBMCs or T cells enriched from blood (not recorded which). The genes are TRBV28 and TRBJ1-6; 8 nucleotides align to TRBD1. The CDR3 is CASSPGGQVNSPLHF. In DNA, the CDR3 is TGTGCCAGCAGCCCTGGGGGACAGGTGAATTCACCCCTCCACTTT.